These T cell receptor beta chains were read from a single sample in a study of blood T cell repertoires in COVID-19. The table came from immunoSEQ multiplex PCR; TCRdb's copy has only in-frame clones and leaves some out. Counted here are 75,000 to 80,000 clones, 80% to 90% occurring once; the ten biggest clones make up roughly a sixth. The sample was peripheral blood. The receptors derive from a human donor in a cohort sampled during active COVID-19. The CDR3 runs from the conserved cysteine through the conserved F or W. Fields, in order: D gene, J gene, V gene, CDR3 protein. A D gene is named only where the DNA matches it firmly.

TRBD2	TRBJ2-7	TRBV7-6	CASSPQTSGGAYEQYF
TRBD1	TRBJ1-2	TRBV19	CASRDRGTRSYGYTF
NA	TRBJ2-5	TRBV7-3	CASSLGPGGVGGQETQYF
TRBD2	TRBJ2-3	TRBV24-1	CATSVLRGGTDTQYF
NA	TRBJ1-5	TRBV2	CASTGSLKNQPQHF
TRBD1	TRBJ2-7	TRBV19	CATGSGQGVEQYF
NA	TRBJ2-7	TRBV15	CATSRLKGGSYEQYF
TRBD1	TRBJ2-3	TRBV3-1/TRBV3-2	CASSHWTGVTDTQYF
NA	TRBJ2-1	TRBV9	CASSVTGGPNNEQFF
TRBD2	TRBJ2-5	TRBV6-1	CASSEGWEGRTQYF
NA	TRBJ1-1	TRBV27	CASSLSEAYNTEAFF
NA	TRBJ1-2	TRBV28	CASNEPKYGYTF
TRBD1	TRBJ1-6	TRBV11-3	CASSPGTVSSYNSPLHF
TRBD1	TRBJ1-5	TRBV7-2	CASSPRGQYSNQPQHF
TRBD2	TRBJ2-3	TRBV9	CASSVFPFGEGTDTQYF
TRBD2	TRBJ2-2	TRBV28	CASKLPRGFAGELFF
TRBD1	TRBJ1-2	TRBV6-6	CASRPDREGGYTF
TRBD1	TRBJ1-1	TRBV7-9	CASRWGDSPNTEAFF
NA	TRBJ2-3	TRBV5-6	CASSSGLPGDTQYF
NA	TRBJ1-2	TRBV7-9	CASSLLVGGQGYTF
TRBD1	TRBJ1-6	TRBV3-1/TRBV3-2	CASSQTPGQGARSPLHF
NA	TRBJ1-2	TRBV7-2	CASSLAAGDYGYTF